This entry lists 24 T cell receptor beta chains sequenced from one sample in a study of cytomegalovirus exposure and HLA in healthy donors. The PCR was carried out with 60 Vbeta primers and 13 Jbeta primers. Generated by immunoSEQ multiplex PCR, the TCRdb table keeps only in-frame clones and is missing some. The sample yields some 150,000 clones, around nine tenths seen once. Sequenced: PBMCs. These receptors all stem from a young woman in good health and CMV-seronegative.

This clone has a handful of counts. The chain carries TRBV7-6 and TRBJ1-3, with D possibly TRBD1 on 5 matching bases. Between the trimmed V and J ends, which lost 1 base and 0 bases, there was a span of 10 bases. There are 16 residues in the CDR3. Germline lookup yields CDR1 SGHVS and CDR2 FNYEAQ. CDR3 in amino acids: CASSLVGGTSGNTIYF. CDR3 nucleotides: TGTGCCAGCAGCTTAGTCGGGGGAACCTCTGGAAACACCATATATTTT. The full variable domain, rest sourced from reference TRBV7-6 and TRBJ1-3, is GAGVSQSPRYKVTKRGQDVALRCDPISGHVSLYWYRQALGQGPEFLTYFNYEAQQDKSGLPNDRFSAERPEGSISTLTIQRTEQRDSAMYRCASSLVGGTSGNTIYFGEGSWLTVV.

This rearrangement joins TRBV28 to TRBJ1-4; TRBD1 matches 7 bases. From germline, CDR1 is MDHEN and CDR2 SYDVKM. The junction had 5 bases not matched to a gene; V was cut back by 3 bases and J by 7 bases. The CDR3 has 14 amino acids. CDR3 nucleotides: TGTGCCAGCAGTTTCTGGGGGACAGTTGAAAAACTGTTTTTT. Translated: CASSFWGTVEKLFF.

The chain employs TRBV2 and TRBJ2-5, with D perhaps matching TRBD2 (5 bases). The tail of the sequence fits TRBJ2-7 better, so the J call may be wrong. CDR1 is SNHLY, CDR2 FYNNEI, per germline. This CDR3 has 13 amino acids. The CDR3 coding sequence is TGTGCCAGCAGTGGGGGTGGACTGGGCGAGCAGTACTTC. This codes for CASSGGGLGEQYF.

The chain uses TRBV5-4 and TRBJ1-2; no clear D. V lost 0 bases and J 2 bases, leaving 14 bases between the germline ends. Germline CDR1 reads SGHNT; CDR2 reads YYREEE (reference sequence). The CDR3 runs 16 residues. This chain's CDR3 is CASSLVRLWANYGYTF. The CDR3 DNA follows: TGTGCCAGCAGCTTGGTCCGGCTTTGGGCAAACTATGGCTACACCTTC.

This chain connects TRBV4-2 to TRBJ1-2; the match to TRBD1 covers 8 bases. Germline-derived CDR1 and CDR2 are LGHNA and YNFKEQ. The CDR3 has 15 amino acids. V trimming: 1 base; J trimming: 4 bases; junction bases outside the gene matches: 5. CDR3 sequence reads: CASSQVADRVYGYTF. In DNA, the CDR3 is TGTGCCAGCAGCCAAGTTGCGGACAGGGTCTATGGCTACACCTTC.

The chain uses TRBV4-3 and TRBJ1-3; the D gene is possibly TRBD1 (5 bases). Trimming cost V 0 bases and J 3 bases, with 15 bases left between them. Germline V gene data show CDR1 as LGHNA and CDR2 as YSLEER. The CDR3 extends over 17 amino acids. CDR3 nucleotides: TGCGCCAGCAGCCAAGATCTGTCAGGGACTGGTGGAAACACCATATATTTT. Protein: CASSQDLSGTGGNTIYF.

J is TRBJ1-2 and V is TRBV6-1, with TRBD1 matching 7 bases. V shed 1 base, J shed 8 bases, and the junction held 7 bases outside the gene matches. The germline CDR1 and CDR2 sequences are MNHNS and SASEGT. The CDR3 is 14 residues long. The CDR3 region has the DNA TGTGCCAGCAGTGAAGGGGGGACAGAAAAAGGCTACACCTTC. It codes for CASSEGGTEKGYTF.

The rearrangement links TRBV5-4 to TRBJ2-7, with 7 bases fitting TRBD1. The CDR3 contains 13 residues. The germline V gene has CDR1 SGHNT and CDR2 YYREEE (reference sequence). V was clipped by 5 bases and J by 0 bases; unmatched bases: 2. The CDR3 nucleotides are TGTGCCAGCAGGAGGGACAGCTCCTACGAGCAGTACTTC. Encoded protein: CASRRDSSYEQYF.

The count of this clone is one. The gene calls are TRBV30 and TRBJ2-3, with D unclear. The CDR3 is 15 amino acids. From germline, CDR1 is GTSNPN and CDR2 SVGIG (reference sequence). V shed 0 bases and J shed 3 bases, with 13 bases lying between them. The CDR3 nucleotides are TGTGCCTGGAGTGTACGAGCCCCTTCAACAGATACGCAGTATTTT. It is translated as CAWSVRAPSTDTQYF.

This chain uses TRBV2 with TRBJ1-2; a possible D gene is TRBD1 (6 bases). This CDR3 is built from 14 residues. The germline V gene encodes CDR1 SNHLY and CDR2 FYNNEI. V gave up 10 bases and J gave up 1 base, with 16 bases separating them. CDR3 amino acids: CATLNEGGNYGYTF. As DNA, the CDR3 is TGTGCCACCCTAAACGAAGGGGGTAACTATGGCTACACCTTC.

The V and J genes are TRBV5-1 and TRBJ2-5; 12 bases align to TRBD2. This CDR3 has 16 amino acids. Trimming at V came to 0 bases and at J to 5 bases, leaving 5 bases not matched to a gene. Per the germline V gene, CDR1 is SGHRS and CDR2 is YFSETQ. CDR3 bases: TGCGCCAGCAGCTTGGCCCCCGGGACTAGCGGGGAGACCCAGTACTTC. Translating it yields CASSLAPGTSGETQYF.

Note on this clone: One end of the junction does not line up with germline, which may come from a read error. The chain joins TRBV7-7 to TRBJ2-5; D possibly corresponds to TRBD1 (6 bases). The CDR3 consists of 13 residues. Germline loops: CDR1 SSHAT, CDR2 FNYEAQ (reference sequence). This chain's CDR3 is CASSSTGQETQYF. CDR3 DNA sequence: TGTGCTAGCAGCTCGACAGGTCAAGAGACCCAGTACTTC.

The chain is built from TRBV7-2 and TRBJ1-2, with D perhaps TRBD1 (6 bases). CDR1 and CDR2 (germline): SGHTA, FQGNSA. V lost 6 bases to trimming and J lost 4 bases, with 15 bases between them. The CDR3 length is 14 residues. CDR3: CASSSGQTIYGYTF. In DNA, the CDR3 is TGTGCCAGCAGTTCTGGACAGACTATCTATGGCTACACCTTC.

There are a few counts of this clone. This chain uses TRBV7-9 with TRBJ1-4; 7 bases fit TRBD1. Germline V gene sequence: CDR1 SEHNR, CDR2 FQNEAQ (reference sequence). This CDR3 region has 16 residues. V was clipped by 1 base and J by 7 bases; unmatched bases: 9. The CDR3 reads CASSLGSGNRGEKLFF. DNA of the CDR3: TGTGCCAGCAGCTTAGGATCCGGGAACAGGGGTGAAAAACTGTTTTTT.

CDR3 coding DNA: TGTGCCAGCAGCAGCGGGAGCTCCTACAATGAGCAGTTCTTC. It yields the protein CASSSGSSYNEQFF. The V gene is TRBV7-3, the J gene TRBJ2-1; 8 bases are shared with TRBD2. V lost 5 bases to trimming and J lost 0 bases; unmatched junction nucleotides: 0. The CDR3 is made up of 14 amino acids. Germline CDR1 SGHTA, CDR2 FQGTGA. Full variable domain (rest looked up from reference TRBV7-3 and TRBJ2-1): GAGVSQTPSNKVTEKGKYVELRCDPISGHTALYWYRQSLGQGPEFLIYFQGTGAADDSGLPNDRFFAVRPEGSVSTLKIQRTERGDSAVYLCASSSGSSYNEQFFGPGTRLTVL.

CDR3 region: CASRRGLSNQPQHF. The CDR3 DNA reads as TGTGCCAGTCGTCGAGGACTCTCAAATCAGCCCCAGCATTTT. The chain couples TRBV28 to TRBJ1-5, with D unclear. Germline V CDR1 and CDR2: MDHEN, SYDVKM. The CDR3 is 14 residues long. V lost 9 bases to trimming and J lost 4 bases, with 16 bases between them. The variable domain in full, with the rest retrieved from reference TRBV28 and TRBJ1-5, is DVKVTQSSRYLVKRTGEKVFLECVQDMDHENMFWYRQDPGLGLRLIYFSYDVKMKEKGDIPEGYSVSREKKERFSLILESASTNQTSMYLCASRRGLSNQPQHFGDGTRLSIL.

The chain joins TRBV29-1 to TRBJ2-1; 10 positions match TRBD2. CDR3 size: 18 residues. Germline assignment: CDR1 SQVTM and CDR2 ANQGSEA. V gave up 7 bases and J gave up 2 bases; unmatched junction bases: 17. CDR3: CSGLGTSDLGFPYNEQFF. CDR3 nucleotides: TGCAGCGGCCTAGGGACTAGCGATTTGGGTTTCCCCTACAATGAGCAGTTCTTC.

The J gene is TRBJ2-5, the V gene TRBV10-2; 14 bases agree with TRBD2. The germline V gene has CDR1 WSHSY and CDR2 SAAADI. This CDR3 has 16 amino acids. Trimming took 6 bases from V and 4 from J; bases not matched to a gene: 7. This CDR3 is CASRGLAGVQPETQYF. The CDR3 bases are TGCGCCAGCAGGGGACTAGCGGGGGTTCAACCAGAGACCCAGTACTTC.

The chain couples TRBV7-2 to TRBJ1-3; tentatively, D is TRBD1 (6 bases). CDR1 and CDR2 from the germline V gene are SGHTA and FQGNSA. There are 14 residues in the CDR3. Between the trimmed V and J ends, which lost 2 bases and 1 base, there was a span of 6 bases. CDR3 DNA sequence: TGTGCCAGCAGCTTAAGGGGGTCTGGAAACACCATATATTTT. It is translated as CASSLRGSGNTIYF.

The chain links TRBV30 to TRBJ1-5, with 10 bases matching TRBD1. This CDR3 region has 14 residues. From germline, CDR1 is GTSNPN and CDR2 SVGIG (reference sequence). Losses at the gene ends were 0 bases for V and 6 bases for J; bases not matched to a gene: 2. The CDR3 loop is CAWSVGTGAQPQHF. CDR3 bases: TGTGCCTGGAGTGTCGGGACAGGGGCTCAGCCCCAGCATTTT. The whole variable domain, remainder taken from reference TRBV30 and TRBJ1-5, is SQTIHQWPATLVQPVGSPLSLECTVEGTSNPNLYWYRQAAGRGLQLLFYSVGIGQISSEVPQNLSASRPQDRQFILSSKKLLLSDSGFYLCAWSVGTGAQPQHFGDGTRLSIL.

The chain couples TRBV2 to TRBJ1-2; D gene uncertain. The germline V gene has CDR1 SNHLY and CDR2 FYNNEI. The CDR3 length is 14 residues. Deletions cut 0 bases from V and 7 bases from J, with 12 bases between. CDR3 in amino acids: CASSEAHGVLGYTF. DNA for the CDR3: TGTGCCAGCAGTGAAGCACACGGAGTCCTTGGCTACACCTTC.

This clone was detected only once. V and J are TRBV19 and TRBJ2-3, with TRBD2 matching 9 bases. V shed 3 bases and J 6 bases; nucleotides not matched to a gene: 4. This CDR3 is built from 14 residues. CDR1 and CDR2 (germline): LNHDA, SQIVND (reference sequence). The CDR3 nucleotides are TGTGCCAGTAGTATGGGTAGCGGGAGTGATACGCAGTATTTT. It codes for CASSMGSGSDTQYF.

Worth noting for this clone: The junction departs from germline at one end; a sequencing error may be responsible. This chain links TRBV7-9 with TRBJ2-3; 8 nucleotides match TRBD2. Germline lookup yields CDR1 SEHNR and CDR2 FQNEAQ (reference sequence). The length of the CDR3 is 16 residues. The CDR3 coding sequence is TGTGCCGGCAGCTGGCTGACTAGCGATCGCACAGATACGCAGTATTTT. This gives the protein CAGSWLTSDRTDTQYF.

The genes are TRBV28 and TRBJ1-5, with D possibly TRBD1 on 5 matching bases. The germline V gene has CDR1 MDHEN and CDR2 SYDVKM. CDR3 length: 17 residues. V lost 3 bases to trimming and J lost 5 bases, with 20 bases between them. CDR3 nucleotides: TGTGCCAGCAGTTTTTGGTTAAGCAGGGAGGTTTATCAGCCCCAGCATTTT. Translation gives CASSFWLSREVYQPQHF. Based on the CDR3 plus reference TRBV28 and TRBJ1-5, the full variable domain is DVKVTQSSRYLVKRTGEKVFLECVQDMDHENMFWYRQDPGLGLRLIYFSYDVKMKEKGDIPEGYSVSREKKERFSLILESASTNQTSMYLCASSFWLSREVYQPQHFGDGTRLSIL.